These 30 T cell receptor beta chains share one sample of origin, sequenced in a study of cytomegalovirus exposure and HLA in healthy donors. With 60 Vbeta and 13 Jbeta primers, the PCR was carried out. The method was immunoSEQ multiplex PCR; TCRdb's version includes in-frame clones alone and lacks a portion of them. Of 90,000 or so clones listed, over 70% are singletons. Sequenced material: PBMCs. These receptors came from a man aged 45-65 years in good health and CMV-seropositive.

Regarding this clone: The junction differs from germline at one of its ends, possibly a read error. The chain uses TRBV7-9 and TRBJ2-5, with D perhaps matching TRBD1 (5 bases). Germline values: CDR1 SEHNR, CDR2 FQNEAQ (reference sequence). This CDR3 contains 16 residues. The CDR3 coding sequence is TGTTCCAGCAGCTCACAGGAGCCTCTGTACCAAGAGACCCAGTACTTC. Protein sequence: CSSSSQEPLYQETQYF.

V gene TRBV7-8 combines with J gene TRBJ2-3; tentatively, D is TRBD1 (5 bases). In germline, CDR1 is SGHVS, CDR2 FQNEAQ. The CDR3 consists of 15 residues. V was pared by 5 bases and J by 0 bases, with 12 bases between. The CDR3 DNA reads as TGTGCCAGCAGCCCGCGCAGGGTGAGCACAGATACGCAGTATTTT. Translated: CASSPRRVSTDTQYF.

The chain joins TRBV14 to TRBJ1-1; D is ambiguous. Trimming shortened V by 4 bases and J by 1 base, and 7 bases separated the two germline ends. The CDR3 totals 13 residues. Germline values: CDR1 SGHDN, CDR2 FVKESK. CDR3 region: CASSPGRNTEAFF. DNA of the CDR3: TGTGCCAGCAGCCCGGGAAGGAACACTGAAGCTTTCTTT.

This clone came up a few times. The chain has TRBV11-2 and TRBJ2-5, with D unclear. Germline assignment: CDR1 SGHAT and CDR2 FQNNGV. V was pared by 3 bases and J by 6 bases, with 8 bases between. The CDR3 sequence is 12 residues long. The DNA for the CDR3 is TGTGCCAGCAGCTTTAACTTGCAGACCCAGTACTTC. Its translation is CASSFNLQTQYF.

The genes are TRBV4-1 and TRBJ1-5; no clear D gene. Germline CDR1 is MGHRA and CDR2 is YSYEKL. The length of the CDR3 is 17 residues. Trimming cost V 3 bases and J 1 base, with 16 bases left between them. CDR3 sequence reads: CASSQYIRTESNQPQHF. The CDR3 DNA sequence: TGCGCCAGCAGCCAGTACATCCGGACTGAGAGCAATCAGCCCCAGCATTTT.

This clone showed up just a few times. Here the CDR3 reads CATRKPGTGYEQYF. CDR3 DNA sequence: TGTGCCACCAGAAAGCCCGGGACAGGCTACGAGCAGTACTTC. The rearrangement uses TRBV15 and TRBJ2-7; TRBD1 matches at 8 bases. Germline CDR1 and CDR2: LNHNV and YYDKDF (reference sequence). The V and J ends lost 6 bases and 3 bases, in that order; junction bases with no gene match: 7. This CDR3 is 14 amino acids long. The complete variable domain, with remaining parts taken from reference TRBV15 and TRBJ2-7, reads DAMVIQNPRYQVTQFGKPVTLSCSQTLNHNVMYWYQQKSSQAPKLLFHYYDKDFNNEADTPDNFQSRRPNTSFCFLDIRSPGLGDTAMYLCATRKPGTGYEQYFGPGTRLTVT.

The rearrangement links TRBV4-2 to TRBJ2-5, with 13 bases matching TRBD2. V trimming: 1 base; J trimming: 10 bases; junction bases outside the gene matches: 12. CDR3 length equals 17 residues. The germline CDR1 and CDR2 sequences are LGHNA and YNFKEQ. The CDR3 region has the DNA TGTGCCAGCAGCCAAGCCCTACTAGCGGGAGGGCCGGAGGGCCAGTACTTC. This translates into CASSQALLAGGPEGQYF.

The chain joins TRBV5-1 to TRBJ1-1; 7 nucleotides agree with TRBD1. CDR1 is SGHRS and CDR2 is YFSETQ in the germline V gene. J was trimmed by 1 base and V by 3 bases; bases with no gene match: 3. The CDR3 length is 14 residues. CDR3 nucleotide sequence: TGCGCCAGCAGCTGGGACAGTTCGAACACTGAAGCTTTCTTT. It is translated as CASSWDSSNTEAFF. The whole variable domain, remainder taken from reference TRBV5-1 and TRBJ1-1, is KAGVTQTPRYLIKTRGQQVTLSCSPISGHRSVSWYQQTPGQGLQFLFEYFSETQRNKGNFPGRFSGRQFSNSRSEMNVSTLELGDSALYLCASSWDSSNTEAFFGQGTRLTVV.

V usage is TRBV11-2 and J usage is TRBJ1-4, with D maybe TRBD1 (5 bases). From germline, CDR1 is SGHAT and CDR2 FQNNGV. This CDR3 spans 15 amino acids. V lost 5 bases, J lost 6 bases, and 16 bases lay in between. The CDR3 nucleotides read TGTGCCAGCAGCCATCCGGGGGGTGGGGATGAAAAACTGTTTTTT. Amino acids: CASSHPGGGDEKLFF. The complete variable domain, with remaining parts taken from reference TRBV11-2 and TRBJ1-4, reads EAGVAQSPRYKIIEKRQSVAFWCNPISGHATLYWYQQILGQGPKLLIQFQNNGVVDDSQLPKDRFSAERLKGVDSTLKIQPAKLEDSAVYLCASSHPGGGDEKLFFGSGTQLSVL.

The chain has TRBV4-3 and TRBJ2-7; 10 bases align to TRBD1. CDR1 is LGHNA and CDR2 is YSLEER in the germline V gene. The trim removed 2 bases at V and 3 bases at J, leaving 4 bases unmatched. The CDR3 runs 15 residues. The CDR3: CASSQHDRGLYEQYF. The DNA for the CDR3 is TGCGCCAGCAGCCAACATGACAGGGGGCTCTACGAGCAGTACTTC.

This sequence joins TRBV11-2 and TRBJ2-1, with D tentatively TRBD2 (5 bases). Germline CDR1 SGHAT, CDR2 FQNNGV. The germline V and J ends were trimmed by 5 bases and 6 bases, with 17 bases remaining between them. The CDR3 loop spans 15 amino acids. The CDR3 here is CASSLTALVPNEQFF. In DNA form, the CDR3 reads TGTGCCAGCAGCCTCACAGCACTAGTGCCCAATGAGCAGTTCTTC.

Written as DNA, the CDR3 is TGTGCTAGTGGTTCTCCTGGACAGGGGTTAAGTGGCAATCAGCCCCAGCATTTT. It translates to CASGSPGQGLSGNQPQHF. The chain links TRBV12-5 to TRBJ1-5, with 9 nucleotides matching TRBD1. J was trimmed by 2 bases and V by 4 bases; bases with no gene match: 12. The CDR3 sequence is 18 residues long. The germline V gene encodes CDR1 LGHNT and CDR2 FRNRAP.

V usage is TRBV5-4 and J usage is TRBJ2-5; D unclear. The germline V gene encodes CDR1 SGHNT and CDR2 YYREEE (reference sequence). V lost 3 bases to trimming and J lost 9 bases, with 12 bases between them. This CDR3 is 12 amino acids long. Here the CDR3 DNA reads TGTGCCAGCAGCTCATTAAACGAGGCCCAGTACTTC. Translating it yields CASSSLNEAQYF. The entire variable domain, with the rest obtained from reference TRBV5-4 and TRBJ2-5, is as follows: ETGVTQSPTHLIKTRGQQVTLRCSSQSGHNTVSWYQQALGQGPQFIFQYYREEENGRGNFPPRFSGLQFPNYSSELNVNALELDDSALYLCASSSLNEAQYFGPGTRLLVL.

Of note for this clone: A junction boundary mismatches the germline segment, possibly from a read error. CDR3 coding DNA: TGTTCCAGCAGCACCGGAGCCGGCGAGCAGTACTTC. Translated: CSSSTGAGEQYF. This chain links TRBV7-9 with TRBJ2-7, with D unresolved. The CDR3 spans 12 residues. CDR1 is SEHNR, CDR2 FQNEAQ, per germline (reference sequence).

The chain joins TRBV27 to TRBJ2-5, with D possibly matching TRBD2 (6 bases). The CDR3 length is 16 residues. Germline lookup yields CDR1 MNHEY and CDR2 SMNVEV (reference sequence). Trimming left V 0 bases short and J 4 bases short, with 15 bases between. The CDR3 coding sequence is TGTGCCAGCAGTTTATCGATTTCGGGAGTAGGAGAGACCCAGTACTTC. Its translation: CASSLSISGVGETQYF.

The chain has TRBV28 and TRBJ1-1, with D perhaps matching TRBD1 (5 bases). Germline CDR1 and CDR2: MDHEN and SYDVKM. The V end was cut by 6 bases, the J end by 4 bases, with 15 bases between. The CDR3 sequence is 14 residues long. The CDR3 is CASSLRRDSTEAFF. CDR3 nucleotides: TGTGCCAGCAGCCTACGACGGGACTCCACTGAAGCTTTCTTT.

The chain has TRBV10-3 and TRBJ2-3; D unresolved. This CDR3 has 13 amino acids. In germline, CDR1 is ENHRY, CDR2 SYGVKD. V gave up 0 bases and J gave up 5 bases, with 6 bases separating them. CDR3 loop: CAISESSGDTQYF. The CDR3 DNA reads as TGTGCCATCAGTGAGTCGTCGGGAGATACGCAGTATTTT.

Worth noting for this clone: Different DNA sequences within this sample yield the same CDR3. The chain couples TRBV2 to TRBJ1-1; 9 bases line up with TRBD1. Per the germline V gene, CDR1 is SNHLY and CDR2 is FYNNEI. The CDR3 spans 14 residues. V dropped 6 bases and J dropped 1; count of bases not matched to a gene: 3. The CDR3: CASSPGQGNTEAFF. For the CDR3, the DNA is TGTGCCAGCAGCCCGGGACAGGGGAACACTGAAGCTTTCTTT.

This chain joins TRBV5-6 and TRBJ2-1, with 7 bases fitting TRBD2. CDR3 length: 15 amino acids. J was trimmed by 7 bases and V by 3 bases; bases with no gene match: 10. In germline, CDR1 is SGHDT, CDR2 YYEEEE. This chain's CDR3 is CASSWLRESRNEQFF. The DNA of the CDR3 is TGTGCCAGCAGCTGGTTGCGGGAGTCACGGAATGAGCAGTTCTTC.

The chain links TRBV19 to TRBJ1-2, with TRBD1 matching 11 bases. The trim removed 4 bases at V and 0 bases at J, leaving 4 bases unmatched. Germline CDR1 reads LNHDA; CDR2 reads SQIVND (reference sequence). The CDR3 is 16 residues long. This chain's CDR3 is CASSNQDRGPNYGYTF. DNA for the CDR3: TGTGCCAGTAGTAACCAGGACAGGGGGCCTAACTATGGCTACACCTTC.

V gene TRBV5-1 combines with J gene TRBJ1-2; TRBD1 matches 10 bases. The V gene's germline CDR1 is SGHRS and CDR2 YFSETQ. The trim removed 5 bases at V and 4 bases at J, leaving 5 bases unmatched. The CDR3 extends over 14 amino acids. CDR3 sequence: CASRPTGGAYGYTF. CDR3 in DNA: TGCGCCAGCAGACCGACAGGGGGCGCCTATGGCTACACCTTC.

For the CDR3, the DNA is TGTGCCAGCAGCAACCAAGCTAGCGGTCCTCTTGATGAGCAGTTCTTC. Its protein product is CASSNQASGPLDEQFF. The J gene is TRBJ2-1, the V gene TRBV21-1; whether TRBD2, the table's D call, matches the DNA was not checked. TRBV21-1 is a pseudogene. This CDR3 has 16 amino acids.

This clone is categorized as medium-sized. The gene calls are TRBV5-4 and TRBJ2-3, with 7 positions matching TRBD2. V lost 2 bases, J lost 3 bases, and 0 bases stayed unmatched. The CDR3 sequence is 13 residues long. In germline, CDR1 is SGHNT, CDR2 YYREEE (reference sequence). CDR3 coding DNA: TGTGCCAGCAGCTTCGGGGGGACAGATACGCAGTATTTT. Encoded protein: CASSFGGTDTQYF.

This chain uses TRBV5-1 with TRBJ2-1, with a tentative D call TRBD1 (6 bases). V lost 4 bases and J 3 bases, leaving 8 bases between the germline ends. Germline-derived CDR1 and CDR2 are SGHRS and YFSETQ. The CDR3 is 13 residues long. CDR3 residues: CASSGGDYNEQFF. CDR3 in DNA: TGCGCCAGCAGCGGGGGCGACTACAATGAGCAGTTCTTC.

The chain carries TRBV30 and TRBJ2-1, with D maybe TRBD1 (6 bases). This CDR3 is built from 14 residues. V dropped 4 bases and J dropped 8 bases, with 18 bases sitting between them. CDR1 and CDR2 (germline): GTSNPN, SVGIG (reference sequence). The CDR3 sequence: CAWTLGTLRDEQFF. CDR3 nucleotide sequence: TGTGCCTGGACCTTAGGGACACTTAGGGATGAGCAGTTCTTC.

CDR3 nucleotides: TGCGCCAGCAGCTTCCAGCGGAGCTCCTACAATGAGCAGTTCTTC. Its protein is CASSFQRSSYNEQFF. The chain joins TRBV5-1 to TRBJ2-1; D is possibly TRBD2 (5 bases). V lost 2 bases and J lost 0, with 9 bases in between. Germline assignment: CDR1 SGHRS and CDR2 YFSETQ. The CDR3 covers 15 residues.

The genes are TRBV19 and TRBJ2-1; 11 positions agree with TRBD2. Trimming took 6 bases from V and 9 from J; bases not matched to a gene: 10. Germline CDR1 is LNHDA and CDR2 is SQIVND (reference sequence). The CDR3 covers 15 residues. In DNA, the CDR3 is TGTGCCAGTAGCCCTCTATTAGCGGGAGGGGTTGAGCAGTTCTTC. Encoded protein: CASSPLLAGGVEQFF. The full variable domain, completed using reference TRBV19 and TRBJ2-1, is DGGITQSPKYLFRKEGQNVTLSCEQNLNHDAMYWYRQDPGQGLRLIYYSQIVNDFQKGDIAEGYSVSREKKESFPLTVTSAQKNPTAFYLCASSPLLAGGVEQFFGPGTRLTVL.

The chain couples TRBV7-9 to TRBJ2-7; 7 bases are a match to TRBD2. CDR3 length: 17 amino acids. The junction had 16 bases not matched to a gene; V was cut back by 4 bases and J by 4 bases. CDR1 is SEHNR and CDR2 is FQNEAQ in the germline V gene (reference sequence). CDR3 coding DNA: TGTGCCAGCAGCTCCCAGATAGCGGGCCCAACCTCTTACGAGCAGTACTTC. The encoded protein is CASSSQIAGPTSYEQYF.

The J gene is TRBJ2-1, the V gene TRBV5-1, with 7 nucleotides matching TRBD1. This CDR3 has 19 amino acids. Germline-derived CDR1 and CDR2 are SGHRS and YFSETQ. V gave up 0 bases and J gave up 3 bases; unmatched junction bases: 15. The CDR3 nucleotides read TGCGCCAGCAGCTTGGCCGGGCAGGGGGTTCCCACCGGCTACAATGAGCAGTTCTTC. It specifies CASSLAGQGVPTGYNEQFF.

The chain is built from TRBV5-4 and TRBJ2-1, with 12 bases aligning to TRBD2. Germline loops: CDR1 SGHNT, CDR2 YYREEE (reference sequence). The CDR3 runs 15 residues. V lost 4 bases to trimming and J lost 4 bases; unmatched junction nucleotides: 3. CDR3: CASSPLAGGYNEQFF. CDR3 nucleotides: TGTGCCAGCAGCCCTCTAGCGGGAGGGTACAATGAGCAGTTCTTC. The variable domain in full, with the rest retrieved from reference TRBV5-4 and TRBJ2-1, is ETGVTQSPTHLIKTRGQQVTLRCSSQSGHNTVSWYQQALGQGPQFIFQYYREEENGRGNFPPRFSGLQFPNYSSELNVNALELDDSALYLCASSPLAGGYNEQFFGPGTRLTVL.